This T cell receptor (beta chain) was sequenced in a study of T cell responses to AZD1222 COVID-19 vaccine. Study results and caveats: Repertoires were collected only later (after the peak T cell response had occurred). The donors showed a predominance of white British ancestry and of females, with possible underestimation of clonal diversity. Seropositive status at baseline applied to only six AZD1222 recipients. Targeting of unmutated variant regions was reportedly seen in nearly half of spike-specific TCRs.

This clone has a single count. Its antigen is currently unknown. The method was immunoSEQ multiplex PCR; TCRdb's version includes in-frame clones alone and lacks a portion of them. Of approximately 150,000 clones listed, more than 85% are singletons. V lost 0 bases and J lost 5, with 12 bases in between. The CDR3 runs to 15 residues. Germline V gives CDR1 LGHDT, CDR2 YNNKEL (reference sequence). The gene calls are TRBV3-1 (or the pseudogene TRBV3-2) and TRBJ2-3, with D unresolved. The clonotype originates from an adult in good health. Sequences were derived from peripheral blood, sampled on day 0 of AZD1222 vaccination. The CDR3 spells CASSQDRAWVDTQYF. CDR3 bases: TGTGCCAGCAGCCAAGATCGCGCTTGGGTAGATACGCAGTATTTT.